This T cell receptor beta chain was recovered during a study of radiotherapy plus CTLA-4 blockade in lung cancer (dated by TCRdb to the late 2010s). Notes on the research overall: Objective responses were observed in 18% of enrolled patients, and disease control was achieved in 25% to 35%. Overall study results and their limits: After treatment with radiotherapy and ipilimumab, TCR clones that came from tumors expanded in the peripheral blood. Early dynamic changes in blood T cell clones, together with increased serum interferon-beta after radiation, were reported as the strongest predictors of response.

Concerning this clone: It lacks a known antigen. There are no base qualities to consult, and no much larger clone falls within one base.

The method was the immunoSEQ multiplex PCR assay. TCRdb carries this immuneACCESS record with in-frame sequences only. Its versions omit some clonotypes, under half of them owing to an unresolved V gene in the studies checked, with the rest unexplained. This sample is represented by around 80,000 clones; 70% to 85% of them were singletons. The ten largest clones represent 8% to 10% of the sample. The study evaluated CTLA-4 blockade (ipilimumab) given together with focal radiation therapy in patients who had chemo-refractory metastatic non-small-cell lung cancer. The receptor was isolated from a human donor with non-small cell lung cancer whose response to radiotherapy plus ipilimumab could not be evaluated. Sequenced here: peripheral blood, sampled from a patient treated with radiotherapy plus ipilimumab.

CDR3 loop: CASSTRRDSTDTQYF. The DNA is TGTGCCAGCAGCACCCGCCGGGATAGCACAGATACGCAGTATTTT. The chain joins TRBV9 to TRBJ2-3; tentative D gene TRBD2, with 5 bases matching. The CDR3 contains 15 residues, cysteine and phenylalanine counted. Only the CDR3 region is kept as DNA, spanning 45 bases read in frame from base 1. The germline V gene encodes CDR1 SGDLS and CDR2 YYNGEE. V is pared back by 4 bases and J by 0 bases, with 12 bases lying between the germline termini. The CDR3 plus the reference TRBV9 and TRBJ2-3 genes for the other parts give the full variable domain: DSGVTQTPKHLITATGQRVTLRCSPRSGDLSVYWYQQSLDQGLQFLIQYYNGEERAKGNILERFSAQQFPDLHSELNLSSLELGDSALYFCASSTRRDSTDTQYFGPGTRLTVL.